The source of this T cell receptor (beta chain) is a study of T cell responses to AZD1222 COVID-19 vaccine. Turning to the study itself: Samples with a second dose at about 4 or about 12 weeks were pooled together. Study results and caveats: The donor group comprised mostly white British people and more females; the analysis possibly underestimated clonal diversity.

Note on this clone: The antigen is undetermined.

Germline V gene lookup returns CDR1 SEHNR and CDR2 FQNEAQ (reference sequence). The CDR3 runs to 14 residues. V lost 1 base, J lost 7 bases, and 14 bases lay in between. Method: immunoSEQ multiplex PCR; TCRdb's copy keeps in-frame clones and lacks some. The repertoire holds 120,000 or so clones, with about 92% as singletons. The sequencing used peripheral blood, collected on day 0 of AZD1222 vaccination. This clonotype was sampled from an adult in good health. The chain carries TRBV7-9 and TRBJ2-7, with D hard to call. The CDR3, as DNA: TGTGCCAGCAGCTTAGAGGGTCCCTTTCGAGAGCAGTACTTC. Protein sequence: CASSLEGPFREQYF.